This T cell receptor beta chain appears in the sequencing data of a study of human T cells and chemical hapten exposure. The wider study: For the roughly 24-week duration of the study, patients were given weekly doses of diphenylcyclopropenone on the scalp. Women made up most patients, who had alopecia areata, totalis or universalis.

Notes on the study in general: Among TCRs, those above 1 in 1000 frequency were unaffected by DPC sensitization.

V shed 3 bases, J shed 10 bases, and the junction held 3 bases outside the gene matches. The germline CDR1 and CDR2 sequences are LGHNA and YSLEER. The CDR3 has 12 residues. In the case of this clonotype: Its antigen is unidentified.

Sample time point: patch test 1, 2 weeks after DPC sensitization. Documented treatment: therapeutic diphenylcyclopropenone sensitization with weekly scalp DPC. Library preparation tagged each individual cDNA molecule with a unique molecular identifier. Using its own MiXCR run on the RACE reads, TCRdb lists one record per CDR3 protein. The sample records over 95,000 distinct CDR3 sequences, roughly an eighth being singletons. Sample: whole blood, taken in connection with sensitization to the hapten diphenylcyclopropenone (DPC). The TCR originated in a woman between 35 and 50 years old with alopecia areata. Some clones in this sample may be carry-over from other donors' samples. This rearrangement joins TRBV4-3 to TRBJ2-1, with 7 bases aligning to TRBD1. In DNA form, the CDR3 reads TGCGCCAGCAGCCATGTGACAGGGGAGCAGTTCTTC. Translating gives CASSHVTGEQFF.